This T cell receptor (beta chain) derives from a study of blood T cells in healthy people across ages (dated by TCRdb to between 2014 and 2017). Some background on the complete study: Template switching captured roughly one uniquely barcoded TCR beta cDNA molecule per two T cells in model experiments. Using deep sequencing normalized with unique cDNA molecular identifiers, the study measured how TCR beta repertoire diversity changes with age. The donors were divided into four age groups: young (average around 16 years), middle-aged (about 40), aged (roughly 60) and long-lived (roughly 88). To avoid experimental bias, donors of different ages were distributed randomly across sequencing lanes. Using the same blood draw, the study looked at two additional independent replicas of 1 million unique cDNA reads for two donors, one aged 18 to 30 and the other aged 80 or older.

CDR3 length: 14 amino acids, cysteine to phenylalanine. CDR3 DNA is the only sequence kept; it has 42 bases, read in frame from the first base. The germline V gene yields SQVTM for CDR1 and ANQGSEA for CDR2. Relative to germline, V is 3 bases shorter and J is 5 bases shorter, with 15 bases between their ends. Study-wide conclusions, independent of this receptor: As age increased, observed TCR beta diversity per million T cells dropped in a roughly linear way, and a significant reduction was already evident by age 40. Because the CMV infection status of the donors was unknown, age-related changes in expanded clonotypes may potentially have been confounded. There was a strong correlation between observed TCR beta diversity and the percentage of naive T cells measured by flow cytometry. The long-lived group showed more naive CD4+ T cells, fewer expanded clones and increased TCR diversity than the aged group, suggesting age selection. Because profiling used bulk unsorted PBMCs, naive and antigen-experienced compartments could not be compared conclusively. Total diversity estimates from one million sequenced T cells were considered lower bounds and underestimates.

Systemically healthy Caucasian individuals from Russia, over 30 in total and aged roughly 6 to 100 years, were included as donors. Ten milliliters of peripheral blood were collected from each donor into EDTA-treated Vacutainer tubes. Ficoll-Paque density-gradient centrifugation was used to isolate PBMCs, with at least 6.5 million per sample. Trizol reagent was used to extract total RNA from PBMCs, with at least 5.5 micrograms per sample. The percentages of naive CD45RAhigh/CD27high T cells were determined by flow cytometry on a PBMC aliquot from every donor. This clonotype was seen more than once but under ten times. Its antigen specificity is not known. Base quality data are lacking; no much larger clone is found one base away. Libraries came from 5' RACE. The sequencer was an Illumina HiSeq 2500. A second roughly 6 to 11 cycle PCR used a sample-barcoded 5' primer and a J-beta primer mix. Each TCR beta cDNA molecule received a unique molecular identifier from a template-switch 5' adaptor carrying 12 random nucleotides. Each sample yielded at least 2.5 million CDR3-containing paired-end reads. All of the RNA was converted into first-strand cDNA using the Mint cDNA synthesis kit, with a TRBC-specific oligonucleotide serving as the primer. Following uracil-DNA glycosylase treatment, a first 18-cycle PCR with universal primers M1SS and BC2_uni_R was performed on all cDNA. On the study's bioinformatics: For normalization, 1 million high-quality reads, each with a distinct molecular identifier, were randomly selected from each sample. Reads with shared molecular identifiers were discarded instead of being binned into consensus sequences. MiTCR, with a Q25 quality threshold and the strictest error-elimination algorithm, was used for CDR3 identification, clonotype clustering and error correction. A nonparametric unseen species model using Euler transformation provided a lower-bound estimate of total TCR beta diversity. The public reads were quality trimmed at Q25 with fastp and then assembled into clones with MiXCR by TCRdb, keeping productive beta chains. CDR3 protein duplicates are merged, each entry listing the most common genes and DNA. The V and J calls shown here were made by TCRdb, not taken from the authors' results. This sample is represented by roughly 410,000 distinct CDR3 sequences; approximately 51% of them were singletons. 51% of the sample is taken by the ten largest.

The sequencing sample was made of blood. Rearrangement joined TRBV29-1 to TRBJ2-3; the best D guess is TRBD2, with 6 bases matching. This clonotype was obtained from a man aged 55 to 70 in good health. The sequenced DNA is TGCAGCGTTGATTCCACCCTCGGGGGAGATACGCAGTATTTT. Translation gives CSVDSTLGGDTQYF.